The 28 T cell receptor beta chains listed next were all sequenced from one sample in a study of Ad26.COV2.S vaccination and SARS-CoV-2 variants. Profiled with immunoSEQ multiplex PCR; TCRdb holds only in-frame clones, not every one. The sample lists roughly 320,000 clones; 70% to 90% were seen once. Treatment here: roughly 20 received Ad26.COV2.S at low or high dose, single or two shots; about 5 received placebo; per-sample allocation not given. The study sampled participants on day 63 after the first vaccine or placebo injection. Sample: peripheral blood, taken in a trial of Ad26.COV2.S vaccine versus placebo. These receptors were taken from a person aged 18 to 65 who received the Ad26.COV2.S COVID-19 vaccine or a placebo.

This chain uses TRBV7-8 with TRBJ2-7; D unresolved. The germline V gene has CDR1 SGHVS and CDR2 FQNEAQ. The CDR3 loop spans 15 amino acids. Trimming removed 6 bases from V and 0 bases from J, with 15 bases in between. The CDR3 DNA follows: TGTGCCAGCAGTCATGGGCGGCTCACCTCCTACGAGCAGTACTTC. It codes for CASSHGRLTSYEQYF. Full variable domain (outside the CDR3, taken from reference TRBV7-8 and TRBJ2-7): GAGVSQSPRYKVAKRGQDVALRCDPISGHVSLFWYQQALGQGPEFLTYFQNEAQLDKSGLPSDRFFAERPEGSVSTLKIQRTQQEDSAVYLCASSHGRLTSYEQYFGPGTRLTVT.

This chain links TRBV27 with TRBJ1-2; 8 bases line up with TRBD1. The junction had 17 bases not matched to a gene; V was cut back by 4 bases and J by 7 bases. The CDR3 runs 17 residues. The germline V gene encodes CDR1 MNHEY and CDR2 SMNVEV (reference sequence). The DNA of the CDR3 is TGTGCCAGCAGTTACCGCCATGGGCAGGGGGCATTTCGTGGCTACACCTTC. Protein: CASSYRHGQGAFRGYTF.

In DNA, the CDR3 is TGTGCCAGCAGCTTAGAGCTCACTAATGAAAAACTGTTTTTT. Translating gives CASSLELTNEKLFF. The chain couples TRBV7-2 to TRBJ1-4; D ambiguous. Between the trimmed V and J ends, which lost 1 base and 2 bases, there was a span of 5 bases. The CDR3 runs 14 residues. CDR1 is SGHTA, CDR2 FQGNSA, per germline.

The chain uses TRBV28 and TRBJ2-7; D is tentatively TRBD1 or TRBD2 (6 bases each). Germline V lookup: CDR1 MDHEN, CDR2 SYDVKM. CDR3 size: 15 residues. Trimming shortened V by 8 bases and J by 3 bases, and 20 bases separated the two germline ends. The CDR3 protein is CASWGQRGVGYEQYF. The DNA for the CDR3 is TGTGCCAGCTGGGGGCAGAGGGGGGTGGGCTACGAGCAGTACTTC.

The chain couples TRBV23-1 to TRBJ2-5; TRBD1 might be the D (6 bases). TRBV23-1 is noted as an ORF with a role that remains uncertain. The germline V and J ends were trimmed by 8 bases and 1 base, with 14 bases remaining between them. The CDR3 runs to 14 residues. For the CDR3, the DNA is TGCGCCAGCCCAACACAGGGTCCCCAAGAGACCCAGTACTTC. It translates to CASPTQGPQETQYF.

The sample holds a few counts of this clone. This chain connects TRBV29-1 to TRBJ2-2; TRBD1 matches at 7 bases. This CDR3 has 12 residues. V gave up 7 bases and J gave up 5 bases; unmatched junction bases: 4. The V gene's germline CDR1 is SQVTM and CDR2 ANQGSEA. The CDR3 reads CSAAGGTGELFF. The CDR3 DNA sequence: TGCAGCGCTGCAGGGGGAACCGGGGAGCTGTTTTTT.

The J gene is TRBJ1-1, the V gene TRBV4-1, with D possibly TRBD1 on 6 matching bases. V was clipped by 4 bases and J by 3 bases, with 15 bases between them. CDR3 size: 15 residues. CDR1 MGHRA and CDR2 YSYEKL come from the germline V gene. The CDR3 DNA follows: TGCGCCAGCAGCCCGAAGGGGGGCCTCGACACTGAAGCTTTCTTT. Translation: CASSPKGGLDTEAFF.

This chain links TRBV2 with TRBJ1-5; possible D gene TRBD1, 5 bases. The CDR3 has 16 amino acids. The V and J ends lost 4 bases and 0 bases respectively, with 13 bases between them. The germline CDR1 and CDR2 sequences are SNHLY and FYNNEI. Here the CDR3 reads CASSVPTGNSNQPQHF. The CDR3 DNA reads as TGTGCCAGCAGTGTTCCAACAGGCAATAGCAATCAGCCCCAGCATTTT.

CDR3 nucleotides: TGTGCCAGCATGACCGGGACATTGAACACTGAAGCTTTCTTT. It is translated as CASMTGTLNTEAFF. The chain combines TRBV27 with TRBJ1-1, with D possibly being TRBD1 (6 bases). CDR1 MNHEY and CDR2 SMNVEV come from the germline V gene (reference sequence). V was clipped by 7 bases and J by 0 bases, with 12 bases between them. The CDR3 contains 14 residues.

V usage is TRBV3-1 (or the pseudogene TRBV3-2) and J usage is TRBJ2-4, with D perhaps matching TRBD1 (5 bases). Per the germline V gene, CDR1 is LGHDT and CDR2 is YNNKEL (reference sequence). The CDR3 is made up of 12 amino acids. Between the trimmed V and J ends, which lost 0 bases and 9 bases, there was a span of 6 bases. The CDR3 protein is CASSQDRGIQYF. The CDR3 region has the DNA TGTGCCAGCAGCCAAGATAGGGGCATTCAGTACTTC.

J is TRBJ2-5 and V is TRBV5-4; 10 nucleotides align to TRBD1. With V trimmed by 4 bases and J by 4 bases, 7 bases remained unmatched. Germline V gives CDR1 SGHNT, CDR2 YYREEE (reference sequence). The CDR3 is 15 residues long. The CDR3 spells CASSEDRGRGETQYF. The DNA for the CDR3 is TGTGCCAGCAGCGAAGACAGGGGGCGAGGAGAGACCCAGTACTTC.

V is TRBV5-1 and J is TRBJ2-3; the D gene is possibly TRBD2 (7 bases). Germline V gene lookup returns CDR1 SGHRS and CDR2 YFSETQ. CDR3 length: 14 residues. The V and J ends lost 2 bases and 4 bases respectively, with 11 bases between them. CDR3 DNA sequence: TGCGCCAGCAGCTTTGGGGGGGCCTCAGATACGCAGTATTTT. It encodes CASSFGGASDTQYF.

J is TRBJ1-2 and V is TRBV14, with 7 bases matching TRBD1. Germline values: CDR1 SGHDN, CDR2 FVKESK. V dropped 0 bases and J dropped 4; count of bases not matched to a gene: 5. This CDR3 has 15 residues. This CDR3 reads CASSQEDTGAYGYTF. CDR3 sequence (DNA): TGTGCCAGCAGCCAAGAGGACACAGGGGCCTATGGCTACACCTTC.

The chain links TRBV12-3 or TRBV12-4 to TRBJ1-2; D gene ambiguous. V was trimmed by 3 bases and J by 4 bases, leaving 9 bases between them. The CDR3 runs 13 residues. Written as DNA, the CDR3 is TGTGCCAGCAGTTTTGGAGTGAGCTATGGCTACACCTTC. Its translation: CASSFGVSYGYTF.

This clone occurred a few times. The chain uses TRBV2 and TRBJ2-7; D gene unclear. V was cut by 3 bases and J by 4 bases, with 10 bases left in between. The CDR3 contains 13 residues. Looked up from germline, CDR1 is SNHLY and CDR2 is FYNNEI. The chain's CDR3 is CASSEQSDYEQYF. CDR3 nucleotides: TGTGCCAGCAGTGAGCAGTCCGATTACGAGCAGTACTTC. Filled out from reference TRBV2 and TRBJ2-7, the complete variable domain reads EPEVTQTPSHQVTQMGQEVILRCVPISNHLYFYWYRQILGQKVEFLVSFYNNEISEKSEIFDDQFSVERPDGSNFTLKIRSTKLEDSAMYFCASSEQSDYEQYFGPGTRLTVT.

This chain links TRBV9 with TRBJ2-7; D unclear. Germline CDR1 is SGDLS and CDR2 is YYNGEE. This CDR3 is 15 amino acids long. Trimming cost V 0 bases and J 0 bases, with 10 bases left between them. The CDR3 here is CASSVAGGDSYEQYF. CDR3 coding DNA: TGTGCCAGCAGCGTAGCAGGCGGCGACTCCTACGAGCAGTACTTC.

This rearrangement joins TRBV2 to TRBJ2-3; 7 bases are shared with TRBD1. Trimming at V came to 8 bases and at J to 0 bases, leaving 8 bases not matched to a gene. CDR1 and CDR2 from the germline V gene are SNHLY and FYNNEI. The CDR3 is 15 residues long. CDR3 amino acids: CASQGQTASTDTQYF. The DNA of the CDR3 is TGTGCCAGCCAGGGACAGACAGCTAGCACAGATACGCAGTATTTT.

This chain links TRBV5-5 with TRBJ2-3, with a tentative D call TRBD2 (6 bases). The V gene's germline CDR1 is SGHKS and CDR2 YYEKEE (reference sequence). Trimming removed 3 bases at V and 9 bases at J, with 11 bases between. The CDR3 consists of 12 residues. DNA for the CDR3: TGTGCCAGCAGCTCGGGAGTTGGAACGCAGTATTTT. As protein: CASSSGVGTQYF.

The table lists this clone with a few counts. V is TRBV5-4 and J is TRBJ2-2; weak D call: TRBD2 (5 bases). Germline CDR1 reads SGHNT; CDR2 reads YYREEE (reference sequence). The CDR3 spans 16 residues. V lost 1 base to trimming and J lost 1 base, with 11 bases between them. CDR3 nucleotide sequence: TGTGCCAGCAGCTTGCCCGGGGTTATGAACACCGGGGAGCTGTTTTTT. Its translation is CASSLPGVMNTGELFF.

This sequence joins TRBV6-5 and TRBJ2-5; TRBD1 might be the D (5 bases). This CDR3 contains 13 residues. Deletions cut 7 bases from V and 2 bases from J, with 11 bases between. CDR1 is MNHEY, CDR2 SVGAGI, per germline. This CDR3 reads CASTRSGQETQYF. In DNA, the CDR3 is TGTGCCAGCACACGTTCAGGGCAAGAGACCCAGTACTTC.

The CDR3 coding sequence is TGTGCCAGCAGCTTTTTAGCGCAGGAGCAGTACTTC. This codes for CASSFLAQEQYF. The chain combines TRBV7-9 with TRBJ2-7, with D possibly matching TRBD2 (5 bases). Germline V gene lookup returns CDR1 SEHNR and CDR2 FQNEAQ (reference sequence). Trimming pared 3 bases from V and 7 bases from J, leaving 10 bases between. The CDR3 consists of 12 residues.

The CDR3: CASSQMWGNSPLHF. The CDR3 region has the DNA TGTGCCAGCAGCCAAATGTGGGGGAATTCACCCCTCCACTTT. The chain carries TRBV6-5 and TRBJ1-6; weak D call: TRBD1 (5 bases). CDR1 is MNHEY, CDR2 SVGAGI, per germline. This CDR3 has 14 amino acids. Trimming took off 6 bases at V and 7 bases at J, with 13 bases between the two ends.

The genes are TRBV19 and TRBJ2-5, with 8 positions matching TRBD1. Germline lookup yields CDR1 LNHDA and CDR2 SQIVND (reference sequence). After removal of 4 bases from V and 1 base from J, the junction contained 5 bases not matched to a gene. The CDR3 totals 15 residues. The CDR3 DNA sequence: TGTGCCAGTAGTACCGGACAGGGCCCCCAAGAGACCCAGTACTTC. Amino acid sequence: CASSTGQGPQETQYF.

This rearrangement joins TRBV29-1 to TRBJ1-4; 7 bases are shared with TRBD1. This CDR3 comprises 13 residues. CDR1 is SQVTM, CDR2 ANQGSEA, per germline. Losses at the gene ends were 2 bases for V and 6 bases for J; bases not matched to a gene: 3. CDR3 nucleotide sequence: TGCAGCGTTGAAAGAGGGGGCGATGAAAAACTGTTTTTT. Amino acid sequence: CSVERGGDEKLFF.

V gene TRBV2 combines with J gene TRBJ1-5; TRBD1 might be the D (6 bases). CDR3 size: 15 residues. CDR1 and CDR2 from the germline V gene are SNHLY and FYNNEI. V was shortened by 3 bases and J by 4 bases, with 13 bases between the two germline ends. CDR3 sequence: CASSEDSGWNQPQHF. CDR3 DNA: TGTGCCAGCAGTGAGGACAGCGGTTGGAATCAGCCCCAGCATTTT. Based on the CDR3 plus reference TRBV2 and TRBJ1-5, the full variable domain is EPEVTQTPSHQVTQMGQEVILRCVPISNHLYFYWYRQILGQKVEFLVSFYNNEISEKSEIFDDQFSVERPDGSNFTLKIRSTKLEDSAMYFCASSEDSGWNQPQHFGDGTRLSIL.

The CDR3 spells CASSPRTGVGELFF. The CDR3 DNA reads as TGTGCCAGCAGCCCGAGGACAGGGGTTGGGGAGCTGTTTTTT. The rearrangement links TRBV7-9 to TRBJ2-2, with TRBD1 matching over 9 bases. The junction had 6 bases not matched to a gene; V was cut back by 5 bases and J by 8 bases. Germline loops: CDR1 SEHNR, CDR2 FQNEAQ (reference sequence). CDR3 length equals 14 residues. The full variable domain, with the rest looked up from reference TRBV7-9 and TRBJ2-2, is DTGVSQNPRHKITKRGQNVTFRCDPISEHNRLYWYRQTLGQGPEFLTYFQNEAQLEKSRLLSDRFSAERPKGSFSTLEIQRTEQGDSAMYLCASSPRTGVGELFFGEGSRLTVL.

The gene calls are TRBV5-1 and TRBJ1-1; no clear D gene. V gave up 4 bases and J gave up 1 base, with 14 bases separating them. The germline gives CDR1 SGHRS, CDR2 YFSETQ. The CDR3 loop spans 15 amino acids. The chain's CDR3 is CASSPGVGENTEAFF. For the CDR3, the DNA is TGCGCCAGCAGCCCTGGAGTAGGAGAGAACACTGAAGCTTTCTTT. Filled out from reference TRBV5-1 and TRBJ1-1, the complete variable domain reads KAGVTQTPRYLIKTRGQQVTLSCSPISGHRSVSWYQQTPGQGLQFLFEYFSETQRNKGNFPGRFSGRQFSNSRSEMNVSTLELGDSALYLCASSPGVGENTEAFFGQGTRLTVV.

The V gene is TRBV18, the J gene TRBJ1-2, with 7 bases lining up with TRBD1. The junction had 5 bases not matched to a gene; V was cut back by 5 bases and J by 8 bases. There are 12 residues in the CDR3. From germline, CDR1 is KGHSH and CDR2 LQKENI. The CDR3 region is CASSSTGEGYTF. The CDR3 DNA follows: TGTGCCAGCTCATCCACAGGGGAGGGCTACACCTTC. Full variable domain (remainder filled in from reference TRBV18 and TRBJ1-2): NAGVMQNPRHLVRRRGQEARLRCSPMKGHSHVYWYRQLPEEGLKFMVYLQKENIIDESGMPKERFSAEFPKEGPSILRIQQVVRGDSAAYFCASSSTGEGYTFGSGTRLTVV.